The entry that follows covers one T cell receptor (beta chain) sequence. Antigen specificity is unknown. Germline is not matched at one junction end, which may reflect a read error. This sample was taken from a study of cytomegalovirus exposure and HLA in healthy donors. While unrecorded immune exposures were likely, the donors were nominally healthy when sampled. The CDR3 consists of 15 residues. Germline assignment: CDR1 LNHNV and CDR2 YYDKDF (reference sequence). PCR primers comprised 60 Vbeta and 13 Jbeta primers. Here immunoSEQ multiplex PCR was the method, and the copy in TCRdb shows in-frame clones only, minus some. The sample yields about 200,000 clones, 65% to 80% seen once. Study findings and constraints: Most CMV-associated TCR beta chains were later found to appear HLA-restricted. Sequencing likely generated an artifact that appeared as a cluster of highly shared sequence variants. Researchers counted roughly 150 TCR beta chains as cytomegalovirus-associated.

The chain links TRBV15 to TRBJ2-3; 7 nucleotides match TRBD1. The receptor was derived from a girl aged 2 to 9 in good health and CMV-seronegative. Sequenced material: PBMCs. CDR3 protein: CATSREGQSTDTQYF. The CDR3 region has the DNA TGTGCCACCAGCCGAGAGGGACAGAGCACAGATACGCAGTATTTT. The whole variable domain, remainder taken from reference TRBV15 and TRBJ2-3, is DAMVIQNPRYQVTQFGKPVTLSCSQTLNHNVMYWYQQKSSQAPKLLFHYYDKDFNNEADTPDNFQSRRPNTSFCFLDIRSPGLGDTAMYLCATSREGQSTDTQYFGPGTRLTVL.